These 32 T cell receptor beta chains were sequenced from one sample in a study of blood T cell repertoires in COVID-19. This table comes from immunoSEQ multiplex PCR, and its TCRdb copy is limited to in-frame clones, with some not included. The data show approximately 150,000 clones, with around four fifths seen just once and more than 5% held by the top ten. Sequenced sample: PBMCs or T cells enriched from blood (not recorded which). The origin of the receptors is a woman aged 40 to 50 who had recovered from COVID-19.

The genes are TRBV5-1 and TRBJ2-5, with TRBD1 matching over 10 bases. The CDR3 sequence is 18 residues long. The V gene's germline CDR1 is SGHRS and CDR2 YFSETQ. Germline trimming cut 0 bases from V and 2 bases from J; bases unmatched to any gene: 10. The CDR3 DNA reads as TGCGCCAGCAGCTTGGGGACAGGGGGAATCCAGGGTCAAGAGACCCAGTACTTC. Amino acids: CASSLGTGGIQGQETQYF.

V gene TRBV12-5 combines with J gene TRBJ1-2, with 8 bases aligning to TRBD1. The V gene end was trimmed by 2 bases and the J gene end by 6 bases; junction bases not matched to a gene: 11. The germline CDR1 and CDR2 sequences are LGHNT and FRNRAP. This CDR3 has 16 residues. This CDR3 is CASGLLLRTGWDGYTF. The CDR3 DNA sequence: TGTGCTAGTGGTTTGCTTCTAAGGACAGGGTGGGATGGCTACACCTTC. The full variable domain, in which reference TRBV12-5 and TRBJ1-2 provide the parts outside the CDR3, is DARVTQTPRHKVTEMGQEVTMRCQPILGHNTVFWYRQTMMQGLELLAYFRNRAPLDDSGMPKDRFSAEMPDATLATLKIQPSEPRDSAVYFCASGLLLRTGWDGYTFGSGTRLTVV.

This CDR3 reads CASSGTSSLTGELFF. The CDR3 region has the DNA TGTGCCAGTAGTGGGACTAGCTCCCTCACCGGGGAGCTGTTTTTT. The V gene is TRBV19, the J gene TRBJ2-2, with 9 bases aligning to TRBD2. With 5 bases clipped from V and 4 bases from J, the junction kept 5 bases outside the gene matches. The CDR3 runs to 15 residues. The germline CDR1 and CDR2 sequences are LNHDA and SQIVND (reference sequence).

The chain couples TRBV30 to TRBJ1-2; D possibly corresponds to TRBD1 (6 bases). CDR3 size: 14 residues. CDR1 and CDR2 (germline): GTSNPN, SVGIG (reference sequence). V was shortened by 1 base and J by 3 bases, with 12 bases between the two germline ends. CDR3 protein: CAWSETGGYYGYTF. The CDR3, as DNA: TGTGCCTGGAGTGAGACAGGAGGATACTATGGCTACACCTTC. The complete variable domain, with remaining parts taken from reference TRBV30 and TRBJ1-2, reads SQTIHQWPATLVQPVGSPLSLECTVEGTSNPNLYWYRQAAGRGLQLLFYSVGIGQISSEVPQNLSASRPQDRQFILSSKKLLLSDSGFYLCAWSETGGYYGYTFGSGTRLTVV.

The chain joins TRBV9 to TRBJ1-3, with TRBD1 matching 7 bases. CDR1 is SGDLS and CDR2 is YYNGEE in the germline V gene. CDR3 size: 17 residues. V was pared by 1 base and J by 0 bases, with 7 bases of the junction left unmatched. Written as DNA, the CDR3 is TGTGCCAGCAGCGTACAGTCCCGGGACAGCTCTGGAAACACCATATATTTT. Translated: CASSVQSRDSSGNTIYF.

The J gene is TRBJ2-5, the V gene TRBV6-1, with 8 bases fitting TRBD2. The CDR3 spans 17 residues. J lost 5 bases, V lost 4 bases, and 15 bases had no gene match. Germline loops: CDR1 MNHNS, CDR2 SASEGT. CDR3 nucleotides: TGTGCCAGCAGTGCTTACCCGGGACTAGTGATTTTGGAGACCCAGTACTTC. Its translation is CASSAYPGLVILETQYF.

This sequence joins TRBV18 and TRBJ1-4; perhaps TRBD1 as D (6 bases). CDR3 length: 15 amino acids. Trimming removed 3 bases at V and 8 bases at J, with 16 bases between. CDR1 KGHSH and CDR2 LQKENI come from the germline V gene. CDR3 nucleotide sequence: TGTGCCAGCTCACCTCGACAGGCCCGAGGCGAAAAACTGTTTTTT. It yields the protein CASSPRQARGEKLFF.

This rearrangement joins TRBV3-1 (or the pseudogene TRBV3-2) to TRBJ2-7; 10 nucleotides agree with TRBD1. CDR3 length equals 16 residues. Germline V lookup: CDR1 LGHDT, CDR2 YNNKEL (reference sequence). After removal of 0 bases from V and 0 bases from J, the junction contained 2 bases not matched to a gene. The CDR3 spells CASSQEGTGASYEQYF. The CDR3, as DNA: TGTGCCAGCAGCCAAGAAGGGACAGGGGCCTCCTACGAGCAGTACTTC.

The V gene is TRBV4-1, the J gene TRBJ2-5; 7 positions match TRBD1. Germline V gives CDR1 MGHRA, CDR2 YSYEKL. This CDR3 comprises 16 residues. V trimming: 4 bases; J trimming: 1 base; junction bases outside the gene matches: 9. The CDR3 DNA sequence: TGCGCCAGCAGCCCATTGACAGCAGGGGGCCAAGAGACCCAGTACTTC. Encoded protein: CASSPLTAGGQETQYF.

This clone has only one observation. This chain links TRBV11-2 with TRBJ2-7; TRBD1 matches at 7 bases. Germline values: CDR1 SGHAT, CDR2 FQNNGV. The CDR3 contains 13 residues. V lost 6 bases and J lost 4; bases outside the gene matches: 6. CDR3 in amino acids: CASSWTGQYEQYF. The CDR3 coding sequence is TGTGCCAGCAGTTGGACAGGACAATACGAGCAGTACTTC.

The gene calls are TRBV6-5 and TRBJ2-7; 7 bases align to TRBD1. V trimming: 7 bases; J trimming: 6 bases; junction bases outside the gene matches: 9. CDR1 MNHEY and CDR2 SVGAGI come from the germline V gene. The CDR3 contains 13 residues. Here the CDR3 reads CASTTTGLGEQYF. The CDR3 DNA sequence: TGTGCCAGCACGACGACAGGGTTAGGCGAGCAGTACTTC.

DNA of the CDR3: TGTGCCAGCAGTCCCGATGCGGGGGCCAACGTCCTGACTTTC. Translated: CASSPDAGANVLTF. The rearrangement joins TRBV6-6 to TRBJ2-6; D is undetermined. The length of the CDR3 is 14 residues. Looked up from germline, CDR1 is MNHNY and CDR2 is SVGAGI (reference sequence). Trimming shortened V by 5 bases and J by 4 bases, and 9 bases separated the two germline ends.

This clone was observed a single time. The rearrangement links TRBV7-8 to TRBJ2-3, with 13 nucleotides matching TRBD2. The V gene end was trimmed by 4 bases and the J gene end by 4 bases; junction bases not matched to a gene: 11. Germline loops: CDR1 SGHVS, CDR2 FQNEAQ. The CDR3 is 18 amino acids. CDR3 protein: CASSSPTSGGARADTQYF. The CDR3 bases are TGTGCCAGCAGCTCCCCCACTAGCGGGGGGGCACGGGCAGATACGCAGTATTTT.

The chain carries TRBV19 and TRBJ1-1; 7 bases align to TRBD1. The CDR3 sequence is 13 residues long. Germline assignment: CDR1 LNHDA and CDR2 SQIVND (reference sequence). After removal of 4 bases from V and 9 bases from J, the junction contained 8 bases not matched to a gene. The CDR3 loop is CASSTQTGTKAFF. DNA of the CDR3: TGTGCCAGTAGTACTCAGACAGGGACAAAAGCTTTCTTT.

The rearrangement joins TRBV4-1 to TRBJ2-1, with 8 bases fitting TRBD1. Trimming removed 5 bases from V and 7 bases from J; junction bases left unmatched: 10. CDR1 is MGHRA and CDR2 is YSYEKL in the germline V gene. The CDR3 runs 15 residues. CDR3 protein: CASSLGQGWGNEQFF. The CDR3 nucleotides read TGCGCCAGCAGCTTAGGACAGGGATGGGGGAATGAGCAGTTCTTC.

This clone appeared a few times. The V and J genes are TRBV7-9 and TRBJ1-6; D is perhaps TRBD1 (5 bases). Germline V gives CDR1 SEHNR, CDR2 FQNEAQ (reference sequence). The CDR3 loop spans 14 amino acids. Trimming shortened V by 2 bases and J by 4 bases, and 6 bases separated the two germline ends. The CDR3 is CASSLRQYNSPLHF. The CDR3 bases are TGTGCCAGCAGCTTAAGACAGTATAATTCACCCCTCCACTTT.

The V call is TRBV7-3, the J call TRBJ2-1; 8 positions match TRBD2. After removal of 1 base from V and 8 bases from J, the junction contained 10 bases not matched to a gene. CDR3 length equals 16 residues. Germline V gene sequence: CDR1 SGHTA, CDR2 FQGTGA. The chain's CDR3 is CASSLMGSGNIDEQFF. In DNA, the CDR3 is TGTGCCAGCAGCTTAATGGGTAGCGGGAATATCGATGAGCAGTTCTTC.

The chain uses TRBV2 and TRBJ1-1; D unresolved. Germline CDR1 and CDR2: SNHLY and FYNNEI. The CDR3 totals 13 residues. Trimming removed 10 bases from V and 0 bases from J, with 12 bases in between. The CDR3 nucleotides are TGTGCCACCGTCGGAGGCATGAACACTGAAGCTTTCTTT. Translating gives CATVGGMNTEAFF.

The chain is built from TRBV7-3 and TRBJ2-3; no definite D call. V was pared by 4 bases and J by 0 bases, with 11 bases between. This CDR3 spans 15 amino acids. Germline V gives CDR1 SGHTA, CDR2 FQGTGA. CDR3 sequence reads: CASSSLLLSTDTQYF. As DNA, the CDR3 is TGTGCCAGCAGCTCCTTACTACTCAGCACAGATACGCAGTATTTT.

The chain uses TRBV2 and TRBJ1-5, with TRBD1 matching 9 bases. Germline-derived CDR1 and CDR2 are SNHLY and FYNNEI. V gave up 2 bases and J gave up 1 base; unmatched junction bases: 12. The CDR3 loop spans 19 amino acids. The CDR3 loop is CASSEFSWTGVRSNQPQHF. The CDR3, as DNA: TGTGCCAGCAGTGAATTCTCTTGGACAGGGGTGCGGAGCAATCAGCCCCAGCATTTT.

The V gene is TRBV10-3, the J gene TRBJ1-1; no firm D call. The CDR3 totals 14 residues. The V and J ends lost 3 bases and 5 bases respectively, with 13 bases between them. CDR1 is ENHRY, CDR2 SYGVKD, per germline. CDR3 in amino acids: CAISDTSRKTEAFF. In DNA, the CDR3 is TGTGCCATCAGTGACACATCCAGGAAAACTGAAGCTTTCTTT.

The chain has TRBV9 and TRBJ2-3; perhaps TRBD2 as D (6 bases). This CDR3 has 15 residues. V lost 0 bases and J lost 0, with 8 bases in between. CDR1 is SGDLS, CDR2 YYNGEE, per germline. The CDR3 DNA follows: TGTGCCAGCAGCGTAGGCGGGGCTAGCACAGATACGCAGTATTTT. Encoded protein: CASSVGGASTDTQYF.

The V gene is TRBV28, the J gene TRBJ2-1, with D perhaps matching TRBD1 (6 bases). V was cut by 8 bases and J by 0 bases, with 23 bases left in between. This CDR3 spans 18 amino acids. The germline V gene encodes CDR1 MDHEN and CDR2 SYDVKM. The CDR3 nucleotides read TGTGCCAGCTCCTCCAGGGGTCGCGAAAAGAGCTCCTACAATGAGCAGTTCTTC. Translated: CASSSRGREKSSYNEQFF.

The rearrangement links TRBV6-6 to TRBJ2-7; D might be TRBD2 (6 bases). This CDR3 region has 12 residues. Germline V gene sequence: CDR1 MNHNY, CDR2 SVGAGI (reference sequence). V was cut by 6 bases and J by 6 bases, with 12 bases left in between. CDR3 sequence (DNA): TGTGCCAGCAGCCAGGAGGGTTTCGAGCAGTACTTC. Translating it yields CASSQEGFEQYF.

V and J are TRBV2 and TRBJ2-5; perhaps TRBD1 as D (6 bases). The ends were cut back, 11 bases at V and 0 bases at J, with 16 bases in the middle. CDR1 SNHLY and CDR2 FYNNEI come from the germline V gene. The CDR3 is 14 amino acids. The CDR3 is CAAEGQGYQETQYF. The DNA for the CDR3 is TGTGCCGCAGAGGGACAAGGCTACCAAGAGACCCAGTACTTC.

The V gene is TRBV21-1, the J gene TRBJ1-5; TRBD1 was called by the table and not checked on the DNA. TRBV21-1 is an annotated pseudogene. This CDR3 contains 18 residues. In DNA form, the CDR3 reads TGTGCCAGCAGCAAAGTGCACAGGAGACCCTATAGCAATCAGCCCCAGCATTTT. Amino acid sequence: CASSKVHRRPYSNQPQHF.

CDR3 amino acids: CASSLQGSAYEQYF. DNA of the CDR3: TGCGCCAGCAGCTTGCAGGGGAGCGCCTACGAGCAGTACTTC. The chain joins TRBV5-1 to TRBJ2-7; maybe TRBD1 (6 bases). The germline V gene encodes CDR1 SGHRS and CDR2 YFSETQ. This CDR3 has 14 residues. Trimming took 1 base from V and 2 from J, leaving 10 bases between them.

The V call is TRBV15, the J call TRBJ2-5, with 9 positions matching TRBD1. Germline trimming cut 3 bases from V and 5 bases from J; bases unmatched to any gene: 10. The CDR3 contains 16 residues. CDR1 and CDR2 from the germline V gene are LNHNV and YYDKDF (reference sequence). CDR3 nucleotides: TGTGCCACCAGCAGGGACCGGGACAGGGAAAGGGAGACCCAGTACTTC. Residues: CATSRDRDRERETQYF.

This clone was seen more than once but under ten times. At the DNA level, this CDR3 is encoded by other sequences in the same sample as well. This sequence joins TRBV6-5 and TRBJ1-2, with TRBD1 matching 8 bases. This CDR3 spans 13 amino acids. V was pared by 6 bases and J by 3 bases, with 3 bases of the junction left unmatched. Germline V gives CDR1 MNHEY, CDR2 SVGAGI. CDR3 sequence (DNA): TGTGCCAGCAGACTACAGGGGGACTATGGCTACACCTTC. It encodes CASRLQGDYGYTF.

CDR3 sequence: CASRSRQYTQYF. In DNA form, the CDR3 reads TGTGCCAGCAGGTCGAGACAATATACGCAGTATTTT. V usage is TRBV2 and J usage is TRBJ2-3; D unresolved. This CDR3 has 12 residues. The ends were cut back, 6 bases at V and 7 bases at J, with 11 bases in the middle. Per germline, CDR1 SNHLY and CDR2 FYNNEI.

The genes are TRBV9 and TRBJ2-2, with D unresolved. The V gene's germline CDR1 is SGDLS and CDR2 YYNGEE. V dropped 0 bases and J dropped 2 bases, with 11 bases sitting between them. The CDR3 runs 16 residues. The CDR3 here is CASSVALPPNTGELFF. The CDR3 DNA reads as TGTGCCAGCAGCGTAGCACTACCCCCAAACACCGGGGAGCTGTTTTTT.

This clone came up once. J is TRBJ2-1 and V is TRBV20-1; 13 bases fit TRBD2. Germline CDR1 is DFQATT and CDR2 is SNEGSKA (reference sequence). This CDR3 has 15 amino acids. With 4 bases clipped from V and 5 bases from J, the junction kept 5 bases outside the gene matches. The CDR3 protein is CSATDGTSGDNEQFF. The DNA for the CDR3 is TGCAGTGCTACTGATGGGACTAGCGGGGACAATGAGCAGTTCTTC.